This T cell receptor beta chain was captured in a study of cytomegalovirus exposure and HLA in healthy donors. Study-wide results and caveats: Other equally common chains were less clonally expanded than HLA-associated TCR beta chains, a later analysis showed. Immune exposure was documented only through CMV serostatus. With DRB1 most and HLA-C fewest, TCR association rates differed between HLA loci in a later analysis.

V lost 1 base, J lost 6 bases, and 2 bases stayed unmatched. CDR1 and CDR2 (germline): SGHTA, FQGTGA. This CDR3 is 14 amino acids long. On this clone itself: Its specificity is unknown.

The PCR contained 60 Vbeta and 13 Jbeta primers. Produced via immunoSEQ multiplex PCR; TCRdb's table is partial and in-frame only. The sample holds around 74,000 clones, around 82% seen once. This TCR was sampled from a man aged 35-49 years in good health and CMV-seronegative. Sequencing used PBMCs. V usage is TRBV7-3 and J usage is TRBJ2-7; 11 bases match TRBD1. CDR3 residues: CASSLRGTGGEQYF. The CDR3 nucleotides are TGTGCCAGCAGCTTAAGAGGGACAGGGGGCGAGCAGTACTTC.